The T cell receptor beta chain described here comes from a study of CD8 T cells in Susac syndrome. On the study more broadly: The Susac syndrome patients that were sequenced included roughly 6 with active disease and 8 or 9 in remission. The Susac syndrome patients were therapy-naive, on corticosteroids, or on intravenous immunoglobulin alone at blood draw. Study outcomes and limitations: In its TCR sequencing and HLA analysis, the study acknowledged that the number of individuals was relatively small.

RNA was extracted with the RNeasy kit, and a quantity of roughly 0.5 to 1 ug was reverse transcribed using random hexamers. Across 54 Vbeta and 13 Jbeta, immunoSEQ multiplex PCR amplified TCR beta CDR3. TCRdb passed the immunoSEQ multiplex PCR reads through MiXCR, listing each CDR3 protein once. The data show tens of thousands of distinct CDR3 sequences, about 95% seen once. Comment on this clonotype: The antigen is not known.

J lost 7 bases, V lost 2 bases, and 6 bases had no gene match. The CDR3 is 15 residues long. Germline CDR1 reads SGDLS; CDR2 reads YYNGEE. The receptor was derived from a human donor with Susac syndrome. The sample taken for sequencing was CD8+ T cells from PBMCs. This chain links TRBV9 with TRBJ1-6, with 7 bases fitting TRBD1. The DNA for the CDR3 is TGTGCCAGCAGCGTCGCCGGGACAGAGAATTCACCCCTCCACTTT. Amino acid sequence: CASSVAGTENSPLHF.